This T cell receptor beta chain emerged from a study of OX40 agonist ivuxolimab in advanced cancers. Study at large: Patients treated during dose escalation were battling hepatocellular carcinoma, melanoma, renal cell or head and neck cancer. Patients with prior anti-PD-1, anti-PD-L1 or anti-CTLA-4 therapy were eligible; roughly 41% had some. Findings and limits, study-wide: Certain nonresponders likewise exhibited a low normalized T-cell clonal expansion.

CDR3 size: 15 residues. Germline V lookup: CDR1 SGHTA, CDR2 FQGNSA. V shed 5 bases, J shed 3 bases, and the junction held 7 bases outside the gene matches. Sequencing used immunoSEQ multiplex PCR; TCRdb keeps in-frame clones, though not all of them. The sample includes some 100,000 clones, approximately 84% of them seen just once. Patients were ruled out by autoimmune disease history or systemic immunosuppression. This clone was picked up one time. Its matching antigen is unknown. The chain links TRBV7-2 to TRBJ2-4, with 7 nucleotides matching TRBD1. The sequence was collected from an adult with an advanced solid tumor such as melanoma, head and neck, liver or kidney cancer. The sample was CD4+ or CD8+ T cells sorted from blood, taken in a trial of the OX40 agonist ivuxolimab. CDR3 DNA sequence: TGTGCCAGCAGCCCACAGGGGAGAGGCAAAAACATTCAGTACTTC. Protein sequence: CASSPQGRGKNIQYF.